This is a list of T cell receptor beta chains from one sample in a study of T-cell memory formation after mild COVID-19. In TCRdb, the 5' RACE reads were re-called with MiXCR into one record per CDR3 protein. The table has about 400,000 distinct CDR3 sequences, less than 25% seen once. The sequenced material came from PBMCs or a T cell subset sorted from them (not recorded which). Receptors originate from an adult woman who had mild COVID-19 (a few samples of this study predate the infection). Cell type and time point are not known. Each CDR3 is given with its conserved first and last residue. The D gene is left open where the match is weak. The size field is filled for only some rows; it gives once, few, many or a size class.

D	size	J	V	DNA	CDR3
NA	NA	TRBJ1-5	TRBV15	TGTGCCACCAGCAGAGATCGCACGGTTAATCAGCCCCAGCATTTT	CATSRDRTVNQPQHF
NA	NA	TRBJ2-1	TRBV5-4	TGTGCCAGCAGCTCCTATGAGGCGTTTGGGCAGTTCTTC	CASSSYEAFGQFF
TRBD2	few	TRBJ2-5	TRBV7-9	TGTGCCAGCAGCCCGAGACTAGCGGCTCAAGAGACCCAGTACTTC	CASSPRLAAQETQYF
NA	NA	TRBJ2-5	TRBV20-1	TGCAGTGCTAGAATCGTAGGATTCCAAGAGACCCAGTACTTC	CSARIVGFQETQYF
TRBD1	NA	TRBJ2-5	TRBV11-3	TGTGCCAGCAGCCAGCGACAGGGATTGGAAAAAGAGACCCAGTACTTC	CASSQRQGLEKETQYF
TRBD1	few	TRBJ2-5	TRBV2	TGTGCCAGCATTCGGACAGGAAAAGAGACCCAGTACTTC	CASIRTGKETQYF
NA	NA	TRBJ1-5	TRBV20-1	TGCAGTGCGCCGCCCAGGGGTAGCAATCAGCCCCAGCATTTT	CSAPPRGSNQPQHF
NA	NA	TRBJ2-3	TRBV7-2	TGTGCCAGAAGCTTCGGTCCCAGCACAGATACGCAGTATTTT	CARSFGPSTDTQYF
TRBD2	NA	TRBJ2-7	TRBV12-3/TRBV12-4	TGTGCCAGCAGTTTAATAGCGGGGGGGCCCGAGCAGTACTTC	CASSLIAGGPEQYF
TRBD2	few	TRBJ2-1	TRBV13	TGTGCCAGCAGCTTAGGACTAGCGGGTTTCAATGAGCAGTTCTTC	CASSLGLAGFNEQFF
TRBD2	NA	TRBJ2-1	TRBV5-1	TGCGCCAGCACCCGACTAGCGGGGGCCTACAATGAGCAGTTCTTC	CASTRLAGAYNEQFF
NA	few	TRBJ2-5	TRBV5-1	TGCGCCAGCAGCTTGTCTCCAGAGATTAACCAAGAGACCCAGTACTTC	CASSLSPEINQETQYF
NA	NA	TRBJ2-1	TRBV7-2	TGTGCCAGCAGCCATCCGCCCTTTCCCCAGTTCTTC	CASSHPPFPQFF
NA	few	TRBJ1-2	TRBV5-5	TGTGCCAGCAGCTTAGCAGGGGTTCGGGGCTACACCTTC	CASSLAGVRGYTF
NA	few	TRBJ2-5	TRBV18	TGTGCCAGCTCACCGGGGATAGGAGAGACCCAGTACTTC	CASSPGIGETQYF
NA	NA	TRBJ2-3	TRBV29-1	TGCAGCGTTGGGAGGCTACTGGTGGCAGATACGCAGTATTTT	CSVGRLLVADTQYF
TRBD1	NA	TRBJ2-1	TRBV6-5	TGTGCCAGCAGTTCGTTGCAGGGGGCGCCCAATGAGCAGTTCTTC	CASSSLQGAPNEQFF
TRBD2	NA	TRBJ2-7	TRBV12-3/TRBV12-4	TGTGCCAGCAGCCAAGCCCTTAAGGGGCGGGGGGTCTCCTACGAGCAGTACTTC	CASSQALKGRGVSYEQYF